Listed below are T cell receptor beta chains from one sample, sequenced in a study of early T cells in non-severe SARS-CoV-2 infection. TCRdb analysed the 5' RACE reads with MiXCR anew, one entry per CDR3 protein. The sample gives tens of thousands of distinct CDR3 sequences, more than 5% of which show up once; about 7.8% is in the top ten. Material for sequencing was whole blood. The source of these receptors is an adult who was a healthcare worker with PCR-confirmed SARS-CoV-2 infection or an uninfected control (not recorded which). Each CDR3 is given with its conserved first and last residue. The D gene is left open where the match is weak. Where a row states a size, it is once, few, many or the class of an expanded clone; other rows omit it.

d_gene	j_gene	v_gene	abundance	CDR3aa	CDR3nt
TRBD1	TRBJ2-3	TRBV9	.	CASSAQGVDTQYF	TGTGCCAGCAGCGCACAGGGGGTAGATACGCAGTATTTT
TRBD2	TRBJ2-7	TRBV5-8	.	CASSLDGGEGTSGEYEQYF	TGTGCCAGCAGCTTGGATGGAGGAGAAGGGACTAGCGGTGAATACGAGCAGTACTTC
TRBD1	TRBJ1-2	TRBV29-1	many	CSADRGGNYGYTF	TGCAGCGCCGACAGGGGGGGGAACTATGGCTACACCTTC
.	TRBJ2-1	TRBV12-3/TRBV12-4	.	CASSYEYNEQFF	TGTGCCAGCAGTTACGAGTACAATGAGCAGTTCTTC
.	TRBJ1-6	TRBV14	.	CASSQARAPLHF	TGTGCCAGCAGCCAAGCCCGGGCACCCCTCCACTTT
TRBD1	TRBJ1-1	TRBV12-3/TRBV12-4	.	CASRQTTGAEAFF	TGTGCCAGCCGCCAGACGACAGGGGCTGAAGCTTTCTTT
.	TRBJ1-1	TRBV29-1	.	CSVDAPGIWTEAFF	TGCAGCGTTGATGCCCCAGGGATTTGGACTGAAGCTTTCTTT
.	TRBJ1-5	TRBV3-1	many	CASSPTRANQPQHF	TGTGCCAGCAGCCCCACCCGCGCAAATCAGCCCCAGCATTTT
.	TRBJ2-2	TRBV5-5	many	CASRLEVSSGELFF	TGTGCCAGCAGGCTAGAAGTATCATCCGGGGAGCTGTTTTTT
.	TRBJ2-2	TRBV20-1	.	CSARAAVSGDTGELFF	TGCAGTGCTAGAGCCGCGGTGTCAGGGGATACCGGGGAGCTGTTTTTT
TRBD1	TRBJ2-7	TRBV2	.	CASTIRQGATHEQYF	TGTGCCAGCACCATACGACAGGGGGCGACCCACGAGCAGTACTTC
.	TRBJ2-7	TRBV3-1	few	CASSRDIIPYEQYF	TGTGCCAGCAGCCGGGACATAATTCCCTACGAGCAGTACTTC
.	TRBJ1-4	TRBV5-1	.	CASSLGQVNEKLVF	TGCGCCAGCAGCTTGGGGCAGGTTAATGAAAAACTGGTTTTT
TRBD2	TRBJ2-1	TRBV11-2	many	CASALSGRDEQFF	TGTGCCAGCGCTTTGAGCGGGAGGGATGAGCAGTTCTTC
.	TRBJ2-7	TRBV6-6	many	CASSSSGQGEQYF	TGTGCCAGCAGTAGTTCGGGACAAGGCGAGCAGTACTTC
.	TRBJ2-3	TRBV9	.	CASSVDTFGGGADTQYF	TGTGCCAGCAGCGTAGATACATTCGGAGGTGGTGCAGATACGCAGTATTTT
TRBD1	TRBJ2-2	TRBV6-5	many	CASSYWDRSTGELFF	TGTGCCAGCAGTTACTGGGACAGGAGCACCGGGGAGCTGTTTTTT
TRBD2	TRBJ2-3	TRBV29-1	many	CSVKTPTSGGKDTQYF	TGCAGCGTTAAAACCCCAACTAGCGGGGGGAAGGATACGCAGTATTTT
.	TRBJ2-6	TRBV6-1	many	CASSEFGQESGANVLTF	TGTGCCAGCAGTGAGTTTGGACAAGAATCTGGGGCCAACGTCCTGACTTTC
.	TRBJ1-2	TRBV12-3/TRBV12-4	few	CASTRTPTNYGYTF	TGTGCCAGCACTCGGACTCCCACTAACTATGGCTACACCTTC
.	TRBJ2-1	TRBV11-2	many	CASSLAAGSRLDEQFF	TGTGCCAGCAGCTTAGCGGCCGGGAGTCGTTTAGATGAGCAGTTCTTC
.	TRBJ2-7	TRBV2	.	CASSDRSHEQYF	TGTGCCAGCAGTGACAGGAGCCACGAGCAGTACTTC
.	TRBJ2-7	TRBV18	few	CASSPQRGTYEQYF	TGTGCCAGCTCACCACAGAGGGGGACCTACGAGCAGTACTTC
.	TRBJ2-2	TRBV19	medium-sized	CASSILRGNTGELFF	TGTGCCAGTAGTATACTCAGGGGGAACACCGGGGAGCTGTTTTTT
.	TRBJ2-3	TRBV27	many	CASRSHSTDTQYF	TGTGCCAGCAGAAGCCACAGCACAGATACGCAGTATTTT
.	TRBJ2-3	TRBV5-1	few	CASKPGIGWTDTQYF	TGCGCCAGCAAACCGGGTATCGGCTGGACAGATACGCAGTATTTT
TRBD2	TRBJ2-4	TRBV7-8	few	CASSLEPSGGARPKNIQYF	TGTGCCAGCAGCTTAGAACCTAGCGGGGGGGCCCGGCCCAAAAACATTCAGTACTTC
.	TRBJ2-3	TRBV20-1	.	CSARAAIGALSTDTQYF	TGCAGTGCTAGAGCGGCGATCGGAGCCCTTAGCACAGATACGCAGTATTTT
.	TRBJ2-7	TRBV4-3	.	CASSQSRTYGEQYF	TGCGCCAGCAGCCAATCGAGGACATATGGGGAGCAGTACTTC
.	TRBJ1-1	TRBV15	few	CATSRVHENTEAFF	TGTGCCACCAGCAGAGTGCATGAAAACACTGAAGCTTTCTTT